This T cell receptor beta chain was recorded in a study of control samples from healthy donors and cancer patients. TCRdb keeps only in-frame clones here, not all; method: immunoSEQ multiplex PCR. The profile shows around 96,000 clones, just over 90% of them singletons. The sequence was obtained from a young man in good health. Sequences were obtained from blood.

The CDR3 spells CASSPSGHQPQHF. The CDR3 coding sequence is TGTGCCAGCAGCCCCTCAGGGCACCAGCCCCAGCATTTT. The chain combines TRBV7-9 with TRBJ1-5; D might be TRBD1 (5 bases). This CDR3 is 13 amino acids long. Germline CDR1 SEHNR, CDR2 FQNEAQ (reference sequence). The V and J ends lost 5 bases and 7 bases respectively, with 12 bases between them. Looking up the rest from reference TRBV7-9 and TRBJ1-5 gives the full variable domain: DTGVSQNPRHKITKRGQNVTFRCDPISEHNRLYWYRQTLGQGPEFLTYFQNEAQLEKSRLLSDRFSAERPKGSFSTLEIQRTEQGDSAMYLCASSPSGHQPQHFGDGTRLSIL.